This T cell receptor beta chain was recovered during a study of blood T cell repertoires in COVID-19. Study context: Material from acute and convalescent COVID-19 was sourced from the United States, Italy and Spain.

Trimming stripped 0 bases from V and 4 bases from J, with 16 bases between. This CDR3 contains 17 residues. CDR1 SGHRS and CDR2 YFSETQ come from the germline V gene. In the authors' workflow: Reference gene primer amplification gave estimated nucleated cell counts. Assay used: immunoSEQ multiplex PCR; TCRdb lists only in-frame clones, some missing. Clonal size and the V and J genes are those of that table, whereas D and trimming came from the DNA. Of around 140,000 clones listed, over 60% are singletons. Sequenced sample: peripheral blood. This TCR was recovered from a woman aged 70 to 79 with acute or convalescent COVID-19. This rearrangement joins TRBV5-1 to TRBJ1-4, with D hard to call. The CDR3 loop is CASSLGKGGFLNEKLFF. The CDR3 DNA reads as TGCGCCAGCAGCTTGGGCAAAGGCGGGTTCCTTAATGAAAAACTGTTTTTT.